This entry lists 23 T cell receptor beta chains sequenced from one sample in a study of cytomegalovirus exposure and HLA in healthy donors. This PCR relied on a set of 60 Vbeta primers and 13 Jbeta primers. Assay: immunoSEQ multiplex PCR; the TCRdb copy retains only in-frame clones and omits some. This table holds under 150,000 clones, around 80% found once. Sequencing used PBMCs. Receptor source: a male donor in good health and CMV-seropositive.

This clone has a single count. J is TRBJ2-7 and V is TRBV7-2; the match to TRBD1 covers 8 bases. The CDR3 covers 14 residues. V was pared by 4 bases and J by 2 bases, with 4 bases of the junction left unmatched. CDR1 SGHTA and CDR2 FQGNSA come from the germline V gene. CDR3 sequence: CASSYGQGTYEQYF. CDR3 nucleotide sequence: TGTGCCAGCAGCTATGGACAGGGAACCTACGAGCAGTACTTC.

The chain uses TRBV28 and TRBJ1-4, with 7 bases identical to TRBD1. V lost 7 bases to trimming and J lost 0 bases; unmatched junction nucleotides: 5. CDR1 and CDR2 from the germline V gene are MDHEN and SYDVKM. The CDR3 is made up of 15 amino acids. CDR3 region: CASNPGQATNEKLFF. The CDR3 region has the DNA TGTGCCAGCAACCCCGGACAGGCAACTAATGAAAAACTGTTTTTT.

This chain joins TRBV6-1 and TRBJ1-6; possible D gene TRBD1, 5 bases. The CDR3 has 16 amino acids. V lost 0 bases, J lost 8 bases, and 14 bases lay in between. Per germline, CDR1 MNHNS and CDR2 SASEGT. As DNA, the CDR3 is TGTGCCAGCAGTGAAGCGCTGGGGGGGTGGGATTCACCCCTCCACTTT. It specifies CASSEALGGWDSPLHF.

The V and J genes are TRBV29-1 and TRBJ2-2, with TRBD2 matching 8 bases. The V gene end was trimmed by 6 bases and the J gene end by 6 bases; junction bases not matched to a gene: 12. Looked up from germline, CDR1 is SQVTM and CDR2 is ANQGSEA. This CDR3 region has 15 residues. CDR3 sequence (DNA): TGCAGCGTGCCTCTCTCCGGACTAGCTGCCGGGGAGCTGTTTTTT. It specifies CSVPLSGLAAGELFF.

This clone was seen only once. The gene calls are TRBV10-3 and TRBJ2-1; 16 bases fit TRBD2. The CDR3 is 17 residues long. From germline, CDR1 is ENHRY and CDR2 SYGVKD. With 6 bases clipped from V and 5 bases from J, the junction kept 7 bases outside the gene matches. The CDR3 here is CAISPGLAGGRDNEQFF. The CDR3 coding sequence is TGTGCCATCAGCCCGGGACTAGCGGGGGGGCGCGACAATGAGCAGTTCTTC.

The chain couples TRBV19 to TRBJ2-7, with D possibly being TRBD2 (6 bases). The V gene lost 11 bases and the J gene lost 0 bases, with 14 bases spanning the gap. Germline V CDR1 and CDR2: LNHDA, SQIVND (reference sequence). This CDR3 has 13 residues. The CDR3: CAGRLENSYEQYF. CDR3 coding DNA: TGTGCCGGAAGACTAGAGAACTCCTACGAGCAGTACTTC.

V is TRBV12-5 and J is TRBJ2-2; D is perhaps TRBD2 (6 bases). Germline lookup yields CDR1 LGHNT and CDR2 FRNRAP. Trimming cost V 2 bases and J 7 bases, with 8 bases left between them. The CDR3 consists of 13 residues. CDR3 sequence (DNA): TGTGCTAGTGGTTTGCTGGGGGGCGGGGAGCTGTTTTTT. It translates to CASGLLGGGELFF.

The table lists this clone with a count of one. The chain uses TRBV11-2 and TRBJ2-1, with D possibly being TRBD2 (5 bases). The germline CDR1 and CDR2 sequences are SGHAT and FQNNGV. V lost 5 bases to trimming and J lost 9 bases, with 17 bases between them. The CDR3 loop spans 14 amino acids. CDR3 in DNA: TGTGCCAGCAGCGCTGGACTCAATGGCCTTGAGCAGTTCTTC. It translates to CASSAGLNGLEQFF.

CDR3 sequence reads: CASSLVRTPSYNEQFF. The DNA for the CDR3 is TGTGCCAGCAGCTTAGTTCGGACACCTTCCTACAATGAGCAGTTCTTC. The chain recombines TRBV7-8 with TRBJ2-1; D is perhaps TRBD1 (5 bases). The germline V and J ends were trimmed by 1 base and 1 base, with 11 bases remaining between them. Germline CDR1 SGHVS, CDR2 FQNEAQ. This CDR3 is 16 amino acids long.

This clone has only a few counts. The rearrangement joins TRBV7-9 to TRBJ2-1, with a possible D match to TRBD1 (6 bases). The germline V gene has CDR1 SEHNR and CDR2 FQNEAQ (reference sequence). Trimming cost V 10 bases and J 2 bases, with 15 bases left between them. The CDR3 is 14 amino acids. CDR3 DNA sequence: TGTGCCACCCTAACCGGGACAACCTACAATGAGCAGTTCTTC. Amino acid sequence: CATLTGTTYNEQFF.

V is TRBV5-1 and J is TRBJ2-7; 9 bases are shared with TRBD1. CDR3 length equals 14 residues. J was trimmed by 5 bases and V by 3 bases; bases with no gene match: 6. Per germline, CDR1 SGHRS and CDR2 YFSETQ. CDR3 nucleotide sequence: TGCGCCAGCAGCTGGGACAGGGTAAGCGACGAGCAGTACTTC. Translating it yields CASSWDRVSDEQYF.

The chain combines TRBV2 with TRBJ2-3; 7 nucleotides match TRBD2. The length of the CDR3 is 14 residues. Germline V gene sequence: CDR1 SNHLY, CDR2 FYNNEI. V gave up 6 bases and J gave up 2 bases; unmatched junction bases: 5. The CDR3 loop reads CASRAGTNTDTQYF. DNA of the CDR3: TGTGCCAGCAGGGCCGGGACTAACACAGATACGCAGTATTTT.

The chain has TRBV28 and TRBJ2-3; 8 bases are shared with TRBD1. There are 15 residues in the CDR3. V dropped 10 bases and J dropped 2; count of bases not matched to a gene: 11. Germline CDR1 is MDHEN and CDR2 is SYDVKM. As DNA, the CDR3 is TGTGCCACTGGACAGGGCAGATCTTACACAGATACGCAGTATTTT. Its protein is CATGQGRSYTDTQYF.

V is TRBV4-1 and J is TRBJ1-4; no definite D call. Germline CDR1 MGHRA, CDR2 YSYEKL. Trimming pared 0 bases from V and 2 bases from J, leaving 10 bases between. This CDR3 is built from 16 residues. The CDR3 here is CASSQDRMATNEKLFF. The CDR3 coding sequence is TGCGCCAGCAGCCAAGACCGAATGGCCACTAATGAAAAACTGTTTTTT.

CDR3 sequence reads: CASSLGTQPQHF. The CDR3 bases are TGTGCCAGCAGCTTAGGTACACAGCCCCAGCATTTT. V is TRBV13 and J is TRBJ1-5; D ambiguous. Germline V gene data show CDR1 as PRHDT and CDR2 as FYEKMQ (reference sequence). Trimming stripped 0 bases from V and 7 bases from J, with 4 bases between. CDR3 length equals 12 residues.

The chain recombines TRBV9 with TRBJ2-1; D possibly corresponds to TRBD2 (6 bases). The CDR3 loop spans 14 amino acids. V lost 1 base and J lost 12, with 17 bases in between. Looked up from germline, CDR1 is SGDLS and CDR2 is YYNGEE. Written as DNA, the CDR3 is TGTGCCAGCAGCGTATATAACGGGGACTTTGGGCAGTTCTTC. The encoded protein is CASSVYNGDFGQFF.

V is TRBV6-4 and J is TRBJ1-2; unclear D gene. Germline V gives CDR1 MRHNA, CDR2 SNTAGT. CDR3 length equals 13 residues. V dropped 2 bases and J dropped 3 bases, with 7 bases sitting between them. The CDR3 sequence is CASSDPNDYGYTF. CDR3 sequence (DNA): TGTGCCAGCAGTGACCCTAACGACTATGGCTACACCTTC.

As regards this clone: Distinct nucleotide sequences in the sample also encode this CDR3. The chain employs TRBV7-3 and TRBJ2-1, with 10 nucleotides matching TRBD2. The CDR3 extends over 15 amino acids. CDR1 and CDR2 from the germline V gene are SGHTA and FQGTGA. V trimming: 5 bases; J trimming: 2 bases; junction bases outside the gene matches: 3. Written as DNA, the CDR3 is TGTGCCAGCAGCCTGACTAGCGGGCCCTACAATGAGCAGTTCTTC. It codes for CASSLTSGPYNEQFF.

This clone was detected only a few times. V usage is TRBV19 and J usage is TRBJ2-1; 9 bases fit TRBD2. Germline-derived CDR1 and CDR2 are LNHDA and SQIVND (reference sequence). V was pared by 3 bases and J by 5 bases, with 5 bases of the junction left unmatched. The CDR3 totals 15 residues. The CDR3 sequence: CASSMMASGDNEQFF. CDR3 nucleotide sequence: TGTGCCAGTAGTATGATGGCTAGCGGGGACAATGAGCAGTTCTTC.

J is TRBJ2-1 and V is TRBV11-1; 9 bases are a match to TRBD2. The CDR3 spans 13 residues. Germline V gene sequence: CDR1 SGHAT, CDR2 FQDESV (reference sequence). The trim removed 0 bases at V and 10 bases at J, leaving 1 base unmatched. The CDR3 nucleotides are TGTGCCAGCAGCTTAGCCGGGACTAGCGAGCAGTTCTTC. Its translation: CASSLAGTSEQFF.

The V gene is TRBV7-6, the J gene TRBJ2-2; no firm D call. Germline V gene lookup returns CDR1 SGHVS and CDR2 FNYEAQ. The CDR3 consists of 14 residues. The V and J ends lost 4 bases and 7 bases respectively, with 13 bases between them. The CDR3 loop reads CASSSRRLGGELFF. CDR3 coding DNA: TGTGCCAGCAGCTCACGGAGACTTGGCGGGGAGCTGTTTTTT. The full variable domain, in which reference TRBV7-6 and TRBJ2-2 provide the parts outside the CDR3, is GAGVSQSPRYKVTKRGQDVALRCDPISGHVSLYWYRQALGQGPEFLTYFNYEAQQDKSGLPNDRFSAERPEGSISTLTIQRTEQRDSAMYRCASSSRRLGGELFFGEGSRLTVL.

The chain employs TRBV7-2 and TRBJ2-1; 12 bases agree with TRBD1. V shed 1 base and J 8 bases; nucleotides not matched to a gene: 6. The CDR3 runs to 16 residues. The germline V gene has CDR1 SGHTA and CDR2 FQGNSA. In DNA form, the CDR3 reads TGTGCCAGCAGCTTAGTCCCGGGACAGGGGGCGGATGAGCAGTTCTTC. Its translation: CASSLVPGQGADEQFF.

The genes are TRBV10-3 and TRBJ1-1, with TRBD1 matching over 9 bases. The CDR3 totals 18 residues. CDR1 and CDR2 from the germline V gene are ENHRY and SYGVKD. J gave up 0 bases and V 3 bases, and 11 bases lay outside the gene matches. CDR3 amino acids: CAISDSGTGRQLNTEAFF. Written as DNA, the CDR3 is TGTGCCATCAGTGATTCCGGGACAGGGAGGCAGTTGAACACTGAAGCTTTCTTT.